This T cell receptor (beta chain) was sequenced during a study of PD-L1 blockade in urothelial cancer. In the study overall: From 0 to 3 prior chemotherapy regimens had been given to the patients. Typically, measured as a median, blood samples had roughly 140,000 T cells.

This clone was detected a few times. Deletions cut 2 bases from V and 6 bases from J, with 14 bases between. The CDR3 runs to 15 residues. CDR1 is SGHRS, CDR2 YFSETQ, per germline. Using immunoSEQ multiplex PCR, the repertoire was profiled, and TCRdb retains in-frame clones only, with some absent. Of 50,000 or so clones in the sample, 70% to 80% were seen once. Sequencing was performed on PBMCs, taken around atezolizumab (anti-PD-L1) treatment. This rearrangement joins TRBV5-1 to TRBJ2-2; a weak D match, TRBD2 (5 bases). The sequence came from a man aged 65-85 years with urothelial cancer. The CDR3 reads CASSLEGRNSGELFF. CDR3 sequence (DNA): TGCGCCAGCAGCTTAGAGGGCCGTAACTCCGGGGAGCTGTTTTTT.